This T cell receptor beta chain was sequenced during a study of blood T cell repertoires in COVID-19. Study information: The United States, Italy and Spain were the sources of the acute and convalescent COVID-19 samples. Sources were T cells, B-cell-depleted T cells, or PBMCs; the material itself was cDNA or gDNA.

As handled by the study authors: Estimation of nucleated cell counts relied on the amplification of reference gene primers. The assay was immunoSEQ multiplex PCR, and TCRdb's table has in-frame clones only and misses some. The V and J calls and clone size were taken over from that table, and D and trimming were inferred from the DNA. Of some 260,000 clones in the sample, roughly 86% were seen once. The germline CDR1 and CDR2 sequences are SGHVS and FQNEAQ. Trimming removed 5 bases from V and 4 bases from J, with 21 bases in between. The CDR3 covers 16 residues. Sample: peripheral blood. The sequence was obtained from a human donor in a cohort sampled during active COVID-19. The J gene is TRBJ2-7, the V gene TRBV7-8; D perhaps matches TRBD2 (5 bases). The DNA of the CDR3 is TGTGCCAGCAGCCCTCGGGGTCAAACCTCTGGGTACGAGCAGTACTTC. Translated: CASSPRGQTSGYEQYF.